Listed below are T cell receptor beta chains from one sample, sequenced in a study of long-term antiretroviral therapy in people with HIV. Method: immunoSEQ multiplex PCR; TCRdb's copy keeps in-frame clones and lacks some. Of tens of thousands of clones in the sample, roughly 86% are singletons; the top ten hold roughly 5%. The specimen was unsorted PBMCs, collected 0.1 years before starting antiretroviral therapy. The receptor source for this set is a woman between 50 and 59 years old with HIV. Each CDR3 is given with its conserved first and last residue. The D gene is left open where the match is weak. The listing skips clone size in some rows; elsewhere it reads once, few, many or a size class.

d_gene: TRBD1; v_gene: TRBV2; j_gene: TRBJ1-2; abundance: NA; CDR3nt: TGTGCCAGGGACAGGGGGGTCTATGGCTACACCTTC; CDR3aa: CARDRGVYGYTF
d_gene: NA; v_gene: TRBV9; j_gene: TRBJ1-2; abundance: NA; CDR3nt: TGTGCCAGCAGCGGGCGGGAAAGGGTGGGCTATGGCTACACCTTC; CDR3aa: CASSGRERVGYGYTF
d_gene: TRBD1; v_gene: TRBV11-2; j_gene: TRBJ1-2; abundance: NA; CDR3nt: TGTGCCAGCAGCTTGGACAGGGGTAACTATGGCTACACCTTC; CDR3aa: CASSLDRGNYGYTF
d_gene: NA; v_gene: TRBV5-1; j_gene: TRBJ1-1; abundance: NA; CDR3nt: TGCGCCAGCAGCATAGACGGGAACACTGAAGCTTTCTTT; CDR3aa: CASSIDGNTEAFF
d_gene: NA; v_gene: TRBV30; j_gene: TRBJ1-5; abundance: NA; CDR3nt: TGTGCCTGGAGTATCAGGGAAAGCAATCAGCCCCAGCATTTT; CDR3aa: CAWSIRESNQPQHF
d_gene: NA; v_gene: TRBV6-5; j_gene: TRBJ1-2; abundance: once; CDR3nt: TGTGCCAGCAGTTACTCGGGCGTAGGTGGCTACACCTTC; CDR3aa: CASSYSGVGGYTF
d_gene: NA; v_gene: TRBV30; j_gene: TRBJ1-2; abundance: NA; CDR3nt: TGTGCCTGGAGTGAGGTGACTCCCAACTATGGCTACACCTTC; CDR3aa: CAWSEVTPNYGYTF
d_gene: NA; v_gene: TRBV7-2; j_gene: TRBJ1-1; abundance: few; CDR3nt: TGTGCCAGCAGCTTTGTCCAGGGCAAGAACACTGAAGCTTTCTTT; CDR3aa: CASSFVQGKNTEAFF
d_gene: TRBD1; v_gene: TRBV7-9; j_gene: TRBJ2-6; abundance: NA; CDR3nt: TGTGCCAGCACCCAGGACAGGGGAGCTGGGGCCAACGTCCTGACTTTC; CDR3aa: CASTQDRGAGANVLTF
d_gene: NA; v_gene: TRBV11-3; j_gene: TRBJ1-1; abundance: NA; CDR3nt: TGTGCCAGCAGTCAGGGGACGAACACTGAAGCTTTCTTT; CDR3aa: CASSQGTNTEAFF
d_gene: NA; v_gene: TRBV5-1; j_gene: TRBJ1-6; abundance: NA; CDR3nt: TGCGCCAGCAGGGGCTCCTATAATTCACCCCTCCACTTT; CDR3aa: CASRGSYNSPLHF
d_gene: NA; v_gene: TRBV9; j_gene: TRBJ1-6; abundance: NA; CDR3nt: TGTGCCAGCAGCGTAGGGGGGAACTTTAATTCACCCCTCCACTTT; CDR3aa: CASSVGGNFNSPLHF
d_gene: TRBD2; v_gene: TRBV5-1; j_gene: TRBJ2-3; abundance: NA; CDR3nt: TGCGCCAGCAGCTTTAGCGGGGTGTATGAGGCAGATACGCAGTATTTT; CDR3aa: CASSFSGVYEADTQYF
d_gene: TRBD1; v_gene: TRBV6-6; j_gene: TRBJ1-2; abundance: NA; CDR3nt: TGTGCCACCTCAACCGCCGGGACAGGGGGAACTGGCTACACCTTC; CDR3aa: CATSTAGTGGTGYTF
d_gene: NA; v_gene: TRBV7-2; j_gene: TRBJ1-2; abundance: NA; CDR3nt: TGTGCCAGCAGCTCCGGACAGAACTATGGCTACACCTTC; CDR3aa: CASSSGQNYGYTF
d_gene: TRBD1; v_gene: TRBV27; j_gene: TRBJ1-2; abundance: NA; CDR3nt: TGTGCCAGCAGTTCGGACGGGACAGGGGCCCTTTTCTATGGCTACACCTTC; CDR3aa: CASSSDGTGALFYGYTF
d_gene: TRBD1; v_gene: TRBV7-9; j_gene: TRBJ2-7; abundance: NA; CDR3nt: TGTGCCAGCAGCCGGTTGGGACAGACAAACTCCTACGAGCAGTACTTC; CDR3aa: CASSRLGQTNSYEQYF
d_gene: NA; v_gene: TRBV5-1; j_gene: TRBJ2-3; abundance: NA; CDR3nt: TGCGCCAGCAGTGCGGAGGGACCCACAGATACGCAGTATTTT; CDR3aa: CASSAEGPTDTQYF
d_gene: NA; v_gene: TRBV7-6; j_gene: TRBJ2-2; abundance: NA; CDR3nt: TGTGCCAGCAGCTCCCCCCTCCTTAACACCGGGGAGCTGTTTTTT; CDR3aa: CASSSPLLNTGELFF
d_gene: NA; v_gene: TRBV7-2; j_gene: TRBJ2-5; abundance: NA; CDR3nt: TGTGCCAGCAAGGAAGGTGCGGGTATACAAGAGACCCAGTACTTC; CDR3aa: CASKEGAGIQETQYF
d_gene: NA; v_gene: TRBV5-6; j_gene: TRBJ2-1; abundance: once; CDR3nt: TGTGCCAGCAGCTTGGAGTCAGGGATCGGTCGAAATGAGCAGTTCTTC; CDR3aa: CASSLESGIGRNEQFF
d_gene: NA; v_gene: TRBV12-5; j_gene: TRBJ1-1; abundance: NA; CDR3nt: TGTGCTAGTATTGGGCCGCTGAACACTGAAGCTTTCTTT; CDR3aa: CASIGPLNTEAFF
d_gene: TRBD1; v_gene: TRBV7-2; j_gene: TRBJ1-2; abundance: few; CDR3nt: TGTGCCAGCAGCTTATTTGGGACAGGGCGCTATGGCTACACCTTC; CDR3aa: CASSLFGTGRYGYTF
d_gene: NA; v_gene: TRBV4-1; j_gene: TRBJ1-5; abundance: NA; CDR3nt: TGCGCCAGCAGCCAAGATCCCGGACTGAGCAATCAGCCCCAGCATTTT; CDR3aa: CASSQDPGLSNQPQHF
d_gene: TRBD1; v_gene: TRBV5-1; j_gene: TRBJ1-2; abundance: few; CDR3nt: TGCGCCAGCAGCCCCGGACAGGGTCGGATGGATGGCTACACCTTC; CDR3aa: CASSPGQGRMDGYTF
d_gene: TRBD1; v_gene: TRBV7-9; j_gene: TRBJ1-5; abundance: NA; CDR3nt: TGTGCCAGCAGCAGAACAGGGGTCAGCAATCAGCCCCAGCATTTT; CDR3aa: CASSRTGVSNQPQHF
d_gene: TRBD1; v_gene: TRBV7-9; j_gene: TRBJ2-5; abundance: NA; CDR3nt: TGTGCCAGCAGCTTCGGACAGGGCGGCGAGACCCAGTACTTC; CDR3aa: CASSFGQGGETQYF
d_gene: NA; v_gene: TRBV5-4; j_gene: TRBJ1-6; abundance: NA; CDR3nt: TGTGCCAGCAGCTTGGAACATTGGACCTCCCGGGGGTCCCTCCACTTT; CDR3aa: CASSLEHWTSRGSLHF
d_gene: TRBD1; v_gene: TRBV11-2; j_gene: TRBJ1-1; abundance: NA; CDR3nt: TGTGCCAGCAGCAGAGGAGGGACAGGGGGCCACATCTCCACTGAAGCTTTCTTT; CDR3aa: CASSRGGTGGHISTEAFF
d_gene: NA; v_gene: TRBV4-2; j_gene: TRBJ2-5; abundance: NA; CDR3nt: TGTGCCAGCAGCCAAGGAGGAGGGGGGGTCCTAGAGACCCAGTACTTC; CDR3aa: CASSQGGGGVLETQYF
d_gene: NA; v_gene: TRBV7-8; j_gene: TRBJ2-3; abundance: NA; CDR3nt: TGTGCCAGCAGGGCGCGGGCGAACGGCGCAGATACGCAGTATTTT; CDR3aa: CASRARANGADTQYF
d_gene: NA; v_gene: TRBV7-9; j_gene: TRBJ2-7; abundance: NA; CDR3nt: TGTGCCAGCAGCGCAAGGGACTCCTACGAGCAGTACTTC; CDR3aa: CASSARDSYEQYF
d_gene: TRBD1; v_gene: TRBV7-2; j_gene: TRBJ2-1; abundance: once; CDR3nt: TGTGCCAGCAGCAAGACAGGGAACGGTGAGCAGTTCTTC; CDR3aa: CASSKTGNGEQFF
d_gene: TRBD2; v_gene: TRBV5-1; j_gene: TRBJ2-1; abundance: NA; CDR3nt: TGCGCCAGCAGCTTTTCACTAGCGCACAATGAGCAGTTCTTC; CDR3aa: CASSFSLAHNEQFF
d_gene: NA; v_gene: TRBV5-1; j_gene: TRBJ2-5; abundance: NA; CDR3nt: TGCGCCAGCAGCTTGACCGAGTGGAGGAGGTCCCAAGAGACCCAGTACTTC; CDR3aa: CASSLTEWRRSQETQYF
d_gene: NA; v_gene: TRBV4-2; j_gene: TRBJ2-7; abundance: NA; CDR3nt: TGTGCCAGCAGCCAAGTGCCCAGGGAGGTCTCCTACGAGCAGTACTTC; CDR3aa: CASSQVPREVSYEQYF
d_gene: NA; v_gene: TRBV5-4; j_gene: TRBJ1-1; abundance: NA; CDR3nt: TGTGCCAGCAGCTTGTCTGGGGGTTTCATGAACACTGAAGCTTTCTTT; CDR3aa: CASSLSGGFMNTEAFF
d_gene: NA; v_gene: TRBV7-2; j_gene: TRBJ2-1; abundance: NA; CDR3nt: TGTGCCAGCAGCCCCCCGGGGTACAATGAGCAGTTCTTC; CDR3aa: CASSPPGYNEQFF
d_gene: TRBD1; v_gene: TRBV30; j_gene: TRBJ1-2; abundance: NA; CDR3nt: TGTGCCTGGAGGTCGGGACAGAAGTCCTATGGCTACACCTTC; CDR3aa: CAWRSGQKSYGYTF
d_gene: NA; v_gene: TRBV5-1; j_gene: TRBJ1-1; abundance: NA; CDR3nt: TGCGCCAGCAGCTTGGGCCAGGGCATTGAAGCTTTCTTT; CDR3aa: CASSLGQGIEAFF
d_gene: TRBD1; v_gene: TRBV7-9; j_gene: TRBJ2-1; abundance: NA; CDR3nt: TGTGCCAGCAGCTCTCAGGGGGCCGATGAGCAGTTCTTC; CDR3aa: CASSSQGADEQFF
d_gene: NA; v_gene: TRBV7-2; j_gene: TRBJ2-7; abundance: NA; CDR3nt: TGTGCCAGCAGCCGGACAGTTGAGAGCTCCTACGAGCAGTACTTC; CDR3aa: CASSRTVESSYEQYF
d_gene: TRBD2; v_gene: TRBV30; j_gene: TRBJ2-7; abundance: NA; CDR3nt: TGTGCCTGGAGTATAGTTAGCGGGGGAAGCGAGCAGTACTTC; CDR3aa: CAWSIVSGGSEQYF
d_gene: TRBD1; v_gene: TRBV29-1; j_gene: TRBJ2-2; abundance: NA; CDR3nt: TGCAGCGTTGCAGGGGACAGGGGGTCGAACACCGGGGAGCTGTTTTTT; CDR3aa: CSVAGDRGSNTGELFF
d_gene: NA; v_gene: TRBV29-1; j_gene: TRBJ1-2; abundance: NA; CDR3nt: TGCAGCGCCCACCGGGAGTCGGGAGAGGGCTACACCTTC; CDR3aa: CSAHRESGEGYTF
d_gene: TRBD2; v_gene: TRBV10-3; j_gene: TRBJ2-7; abundance: NA; CDR3nt: TGTGCCATCGCCCAGTCCGGGACTAGCGGATCCTACGAGCAGTACTTC; CDR3aa: CAIAQSGTSGSYEQYF
d_gene: NA; v_gene: TRBV4-2; j_gene: TRBJ1-5; abundance: NA; CDR3nt: TGTGCCAGCAGCCCGGGATCCTACGGGGGTCAGCCCCAGCATTTT; CDR3aa: CASSPGSYGGQPQHF
d_gene: TRBD1; v_gene: TRBV10-3; j_gene: TRBJ1-5; abundance: NA; CDR3nt: TGTGCCACGGGACAGCCGAATCAGCCCCAGCATTTT; CDR3aa: CATGQPNQPQHF